The next 9 T cell receptor beta chains were all read from a single sample in a study of beta chain features in type 1 diabetes. Study-wide points: Among all four CD4+ subsets, Type 1 diabetes patients had TCRB CDR3s that were moderately but significantly shorter.

These receptors have no known antigen. As every portion of the isolated RNA was reverse transcribed, the sequencing read expressed TCRB transcripts. TCRdb's table, derived via immunoSEQ multiplex PCR, lists solely in-frame clones and lacks some. The sample shows more than 250,000 clones, around 25% of them seen only once. What was sequenced was naive CD4+ T cells from blood. All receptors come from a woman in her thirties with type 1 diabetes.

This clone appeared a few times. The chain uses TRBV9 and TRBJ1-2, with D possibly matching TRBD1 (6 bases). This CDR3 spans 13 amino acids. The germline CDR1 and CDR2 sequences are SGDLS and YYNGEE. Trimming took 9 bases from V and 8 from J, leaving 20 bases between them. The CDR3 DNA is TGTGCCACTTCGCCTTACAGGGTCGGCGGCTACACCTTC. It specifies CATSPYRVGGYTF.

This chain connects TRBV19 to TRBJ1-1; no reliable D call. Germline V gives CDR1 LNHDA, CDR2 SQIVND (reference sequence). V was clipped by 4 bases and J by 0 bases, with 12 bases between them. This CDR3 is built from 15 residues. The CDR3 sequence is CASSSPADMNTEAFF. The CDR3 region has the DNA TGTGCCAGTAGTAGTCCCGCAGACATGAACACTGAAGCTTTCTTT.

This chain uses TRBV19 with TRBJ2-7; D might be TRBD1 (6 bases). Trimming took off 4 bases at V and 3 bases at J, with 10 bases between the two ends. This CDR3 has 13 residues. CDR1 is LNHDA, CDR2 SQIVND, per germline (reference sequence). CDR3 DNA: TGTGCCAGTAGTAAAGGACAGATCTACGAGCAGTACTTC. Translation: CASSKGQIYEQYF.

This chain links TRBV27 with TRBJ1-2; 9 positions agree with TRBD1. The CDR3 contains 15 residues. V was pared by 5 bases and J by 4 bases, with 8 bases of the junction left unmatched. CDR1 is MNHEY and CDR2 is SMNVEV in the germline V gene (reference sequence). The DNA for the CDR3 is TGTGCCAGCAGTCCAAGGACAGGGGTGGGCTATGGCTACACCTTC. Protein sequence: CASSPRTGVGYGYTF.

The rearrangement links TRBV5-1 to TRBJ2-1, with 11 bases identical to TRBD2. Trimming removed 4 bases from V and 6 bases from J; junction bases left unmatched: 6. The CDR3 loop spans 15 amino acids. CDR1 and CDR2 (germline): SGHRS, YFSETQ. The CDR3 reads CASSHGLAGRNEQFF. The CDR3, as DNA: TGCGCCAGCAGCCATGGACTAGCGGGTCGCAATGAGCAGTTCTTC.

This chain connects TRBV9 to TRBJ2-1; D may be TRBD2 (5 bases). The CDR3 spans 15 residues. Germline assignment: CDR1 SGDLS and CDR2 YYNGEE. The ends were cut back, 3 bases at V and 10 bases at J, with 20 bases in the middle. The CDR3 loop reads CASSAGPGRPGEQFF. The CDR3 DNA reads as TGTGCCAGCAGCGCCGGGCCTGGGAGACCTGGGGAGCAGTTCTTC. The full variable domain, completed using reference TRBV9 and TRBJ2-1, is DSGVTQTPKHLITATGQRVTLRCSPRSGDLSVYWYQQSLDQGLQFLIQYYNGEERAKGNILERFSAQQFPDLHSELNLSSLELGDSALYFCASSAGPGRPGEQFFGPGTRLTVL.

This clone was seen only a few times. This same CDR3 is encoded by further DNA sequences in the sample. The rearrangement joins TRBV29-1 to TRBJ2-5; D is possibly TRBD1 (5 bases). Germline CDR1 and CDR2: SQVTM and ANQGSEA. CDR3 length equals 13 residues. V lost 3 bases to trimming and J lost 5 bases, with 13 bases between them. The CDR3 sequence: CSVEGQGSETQYF. CDR3 coding DNA: TGCAGCGTTGAGGGGCAGGGATCCGAGACCCAGTACTTC.

The CDR3 region is CATSRDQGRGFTDTQYF. The DNA for the CDR3 is TGTGCCACCAGCAGAGATCAGGGTCGGGGGTTCACAGATACGCAGTATTTT. The J gene is TRBJ2-3, the V gene TRBV15; a possible D gene is TRBD2 (6 bases). CDR1 is LNHNV, CDR2 YYDKDF, per germline (reference sequence). This CDR3 comprises 17 residues. V was pared by 0 bases and J by 2 bases, with 15 bases between.

V is TRBV11-3 and J is TRBJ2-1; D gene uncertain. This CDR3 comprises 14 residues. Germline V lookup: CDR1 SGHNT, CDR2 YENEEA. The V end was cut by 2 bases, the J end by 6 bases, with 11 bases between. As DNA, the CDR3 is TGTGCCAGCAGCTTACGGCTAGTGTTCAATGAGCAGTTCTTC. Its translation is CASSLRLVFNEQFF.